The 25 T cell receptor beta chains reported below all come from one sample, sequenced in a study of blood T cell dynamics during melanoma immunotherapy. The time point here: pre-treatment baseline. Libraries were prepared by immunoSEQ multiplex PCR; TCRdb keeps only in-frame clonotypes and omits some of them. There are about 10,000 clones in the sample; about 88% occur only once, and around 10% lies in the top ten. Source: blood, taken from a patient treated with checkpoint blockade. These receptors were collected from a human donor with melanoma.

The CDR3 loop reads CASSSTESEQYV. CDR3 bases: TGTGCCAGCAGCTCGACAGAATCCGAGCAGTACGTC. The chain is built from TRBV7-9 and TRBJ2-7; a weak D match, TRBD1 (5 bases). Germline loops: CDR1 SEHNR, CDR2 FQNEAQ (reference sequence). This CDR3 contains 12 residues. V was pared by 4 bases and J by 6 bases, with 10 bases between.

The chain combines TRBV2 with TRBJ2-7; either TRBD1 or TRBD2 may supply D (5 bases each). The CDR3 consists of 14 residues. Trimming removed 3 bases from V and 1 base from J, with 10 bases in between. The V gene's germline CDR1 is SNHLY and CDR2 FYNNEI. The CDR3 DNA is TGTGCCAGCAGTGATCAGGGAGAGTCCTACGAGCAGTACTTC. This encodes CASSDQGESYEQYF. The full variable domain, in which reference TRBV2 and TRBJ2-7 provide the parts outside the CDR3, is EPEVTQTPSHQVTQMGQEVILRCVPISNHLYFYWYRQILGQKVEFLVSFYNNEISEKSEIFDDQFSVERPDGSNFTLKIRSTKLEDSAMYFCASSDQGESYEQYFGPGTRLTVT.

The V gene is TRBV9, the J gene TRBJ2-5; the D gene is possibly TRBD2 (6 bases). This CDR3 spans 16 amino acids. V lost 2 bases and J lost 1, with 15 bases in between. Germline V gene data show CDR1 as SGDLS and CDR2 as YYNGEE. The CDR3 here is CASSVGAGRGQETQYF. CDR3 DNA sequence: TGTGCCAGCAGCGTTGGGGCGGGACGGGGCCAAGAGACCCAGTACTTC.

This rearrangement joins TRBV30 to TRBJ2-5; 8 positions match TRBD1. The DNA end is a closer match to TRBJ2-7, so the J assignment may be wrong. This CDR3 is 11 amino acids long. Germline CDR1 is GTSNPN and CDR2 is SVGIG (reference sequence). Here the CDR3 DNA reads TGTGCACAGGGGGTAAGCTACGAGCAGTACTTC. Its translation: CAQGVSYEQYF.

This chain links TRBV11-2 with TRBJ2-1; D not resolved. V was trimmed by 1 base and J by 4 bases, leaving 11 bases between them. The CDR3 has 15 residues. Germline V CDR1 and CDR2: SGHAT, FQNNGV. CDR3 sequence: CASSLGRARYNEQFF. The CDR3 DNA is TGTGCCAGCAGCTTAGGGAGAGCGAGGTACAATGAGCAGTTCTTC. Full variable domain (outside the CDR3, taken from reference TRBV11-2 and TRBJ2-1): EAGVAQSPRYKIIEKRQSVAFWCNPISGHATLYWYQQILGQGPKLLIQFQNNGVVDDSQLPKDRFSAERLKGVDSTLKIQPAKLEDSAVYLCASSLGRARYNEQFFGPGTRLTVL.

This clone has just one count. This chain links TRBV7-9 with TRBJ2-6, with unresolved D. The CDR3 has 13 residues. V lost 4 bases to trimming and J lost 0 bases, with 1 base between them. Germline V CDR1 and CDR2: SEHNR, FQNEAQ (reference sequence). This CDR3 reads CASSSSGANVLTF. The CDR3 coding sequence is TGTGCCAGCAGCTCCTCTGGGGCCAACGTCCTGACTTTC.

The CDR3 DNA is TGTGCCAGCAGCGAGTGGACAGGTACACAAGGAAACACCATATATTTT. It codes for CASSEWTGTQGNTIYF. This chain links TRBV9 with TRBJ1-3; 7 bases fit TRBD1. CDR1 and CDR2 (germline): SGDLS, YYNGEE. Unmatched junction bases numbered 10, after V lost 3 bases and J lost 4 bases. The length of the CDR3 is 16 residues.

The chain has TRBV19 and TRBJ2-3, with 7 bases identical to TRBD1. V lost 6 bases, J lost 2 bases, and 8 bases stayed unmatched. The CDR3 is made up of 15 amino acids. CDR1 is LNHDA, CDR2 SQIVND, per germline (reference sequence). The CDR3 region is CASSRGQPSTDTQYF. CDR3 in DNA: TGTGCCAGTAGCCGGGGACAGCCGTCCACAGATACGCAGTATTTT.

V usage is TRBV5-1 and J usage is TRBJ1-2; possible D gene TRBD1, 5 bases. The V end lost 0 bases, the J end lost 4 bases, and 7 bases lay between the germline ends. CDR3 length: 13 residues. Germline CDR1 SGHRS, CDR2 YFSETQ. The CDR3 sequence is CASSLGGAYGYTF. The CDR3 nucleotides read TGCGCCAGCAGCTTGGGAGGGGCCTATGGCTACACCTTC.

The gene calls are TRBV10-2 and TRBJ2-7, with a weak D call TRBD2 (7 bases). The ends were cut back, 4 bases at V and 6 bases at J, with 19 bases in the middle. This CDR3 is built from 15 residues. Germline V lookup: CDR1 WSHSY, CDR2 SAAADI. The CDR3 is CASSGLGGGAGEQYF. The CDR3 DNA is TGCGCCAGCAGTGGGCTAGGAGGGGGGGCCGGCGAGCAGTACTTC.

The CDR3 DNA sequence: TGCGCCAGCAGTGCCCTAGCCTCTCGGGGCTACAATGAGCAGTTCTTC. Its protein is CASSALASRGYNEQFF. The rearrangement uses TRBV10-2 and TRBJ2-1; tentatively, D is TRBD2 (5 bases). Looked up from germline, CDR1 is WSHSY and CDR2 is SAAADI. Between the trimmed V and J ends, which lost 4 bases and 3 bases, there was a span of 16 bases. The CDR3 spans 16 residues.

The chain uses TRBV27 and TRBJ2-5; 7 nucleotides match TRBD2. V was pared by 4 bases and J by 5 bases, with 7 bases of the junction left unmatched. CDR1 is MNHEY and CDR2 is SMNVEV in the germline V gene (reference sequence). The CDR3 has 14 residues. The CDR3 region is CASSSPPRGETQYF. In DNA form, the CDR3 reads TGTGCCAGCAGTTCCCCCCCGCGGGGGGAGACCCAGTACTTC.

This clone is a singleton in its sample. V usage is TRBV5-1 and J usage is TRBJ1-1, with D possibly matching TRBD1 (6 bases). Trimming stripped 7 bases from V and 7 bases from J, with 17 bases between. CDR3 size: 13 residues. The V gene's germline CDR1 is SGHRS and CDR2 YFSETQ. CDR3 sequence (DNA): TGCGCCAGCGCACTAAACAGGGCCCATGAAGCTTTCTTT. Protein sequence: CASALNRAHEAFF.

Only a few counts were recorded for this clone. This chain links TRBV27 with TRBJ1-2, with 9 positions matching TRBD1. The CDR3 sequence is 17 residues long. CDR1 is MNHEY, CDR2 SMNVEV, per germline (reference sequence). With V trimmed by 4 bases and J by 10 bases, 19 bases remained unmatched. This CDR3 is CASSYSRDRVRGSPYTF. In nucleotides, the CDR3 is TGTGCCAGCAGTTATTCCAGGGACAGGGTACGAGGCTCACCCTACACCTTC.

This rearrangement joins TRBV5-1 to TRBJ2-1, with D possibly being TRBD1 or TRBD2 (5 bases each). The CDR3 runs 16 residues. With 3 bases removed from V and 0 bases from J, the gap between germline ends came to 13 bases. Germline CDR1 and CDR2: SGHRS and YFSETQ. The CDR3 coding sequence is TGCGCCAGCAGCTGGGACGGTCAGAGCTCCTACAATGAGCAGTTCTTC. Translated: CASSWDGQSSYNEQFF.

This chain links TRBV5-4 with TRBJ1-1; a weak D match, TRBD1 (6 bases). Germline CDR1 is SGHNT and CDR2 is YYREEE (reference sequence). Deletions cut 3 bases from V and 8 bases from J, with 14 bases between. The CDR3 sequence is 13 residues long. This chain's CDR3 is CASSSPDRREAFF. The DNA for the CDR3 is TGTGCCAGCAGCTCGCCCGACAGGCGAGAAGCTTTCTTT.

This rearrangement joins TRBV5-1 to TRBJ1-1, with D possibly being TRBD1 (6 bases). Germline CDR1 and CDR2: SGHRS and YFSETQ. The V and J ends lost 2 bases and 3 bases respectively, with 8 bases between them. This CDR3 has 13 residues. CDR3 in DNA: TGCGCCAGCAGCTTTGAGGGGGACACTGAAGCTTTCTTT. Translation: CASSFEGDTEAFF.

The V call is TRBV5-4, the J call TRBJ2-7; D is unclear. Trimming took off 1 base at V and 3 bases at J, with 8 bases between the two ends. Germline CDR1 SGHNT, CDR2 YYREEE (reference sequence). This CDR3 contains 13 residues. The chain's CDR3 is CASSLNGRYEQYV. DNA of the CDR3: TGTGCCAGCAGCTTGAATGGCCGCTACGAGCAGTACGTC.

The chain combines TRBV29-1 with TRBJ1-1, with D possibly TRBD1 on 5 matching bases. The CDR3 covers 14 residues. Germline CDR1 SQVTM, CDR2 ANQGSEA. V lost 4 bases and J lost 0, with 12 bases in between. As DNA, the CDR3 is TGCAGCGTTGGCGGGACTCTAGTGAACACTGAAGCTTTCTTT. This encodes CSVGGTLVNTEAFF.

This chain connects TRBV7-9 to TRBJ1-2; D gene ambiguous. The CDR3 runs 15 residues. V dropped 5 bases and J dropped 2 bases, with 15 bases sitting between them. Germline-derived CDR1 and CDR2 are SEHNR and FQNEAQ (reference sequence). The CDR3 is CASSLTEKGNYGYTF. The CDR3 DNA follows: TGTGCCAGCAGCCTTACTGAGAAGGGCAACTATGGCTACACCTTC. Full variable domain (outside the CDR3, taken from reference TRBV7-9 and TRBJ1-2): DTGVSQNPRHKITKRGQNVTFRCDPISEHNRLYWYRQTLGQGPEFLTYFQNEAQLEKSRLLSDRFSAERPKGSFSTLEIQRTEQGDSAMYLCASSLTEKGNYGYTFGSGTRLTVV.

This clone has more than one count but fewer than ten. V usage is TRBV7-3 and J usage is TRBJ1-1; D gene unclear. This CDR3 comprises 14 residues. Germline loops: CDR1 SGHTA, CDR2 FQGTGA. Trimming cost V 1 base and J 2 bases, with 8 bases left between them. As DNA, the CDR3 is TGTGCCAGCAGCTTAAATTCCGGCAACACTGAAGCTTTCTTT. Its protein is CASSLNSGNTEAFF.

The rearrangement joins TRBV5-1 to TRBJ2-7; D unresolved. Germline V gives CDR1 SGHRS, CDR2 YFSETQ. V was shortened by 0 bases and J by 2 bases, with 9 bases between the two germline ends. The CDR3 extends over 14 amino acids. The CDR3 loop is CASSLVVLPYEQYF. The CDR3 nucleotides read TGCGCCAGCAGCTTGGTAGTTCTTCCCTACGAGCAGTACTTC.

J is TRBJ2-5 and V is TRBV19, with D tentatively TRBD2 (7 bases). The CDR3 runs to 18 residues. From germline, CDR1 is LNHDA and CDR2 SQIVND (reference sequence). Between the trimmed V and J ends, which lost 2 bases and 2 bases, there was a span of 21 bases. The CDR3 sequence is CASSIRGGRNLQQETQYF. The CDR3 DNA sequence: TGTGCCAGTAGTATAAGGGGGGGGCGGAACTTACAACAAGAGACCCAGTACTTC. The complete variable domain, with remaining parts taken from reference TRBV19 and TRBJ2-5, reads DGGITQSPKYLFRKEGQNVTLSCEQNLNHDAMYWYRQDPGQGLRLIYYSQIVNDFQKGDIAEGYSVSREKKESFPLTVTSAQKNPTAFYLCASSIRGGRNLQQETQYFGPGTRLLVL.

The rearrangement links TRBV28 to TRBJ1-1, with unresolved D. Trimming shortened V by 0 bases and J by 2 bases, and 4 bases separated the two germline ends. The CDR3 sequence is 13 residues long. Germline V CDR1 and CDR2: MDHEN, SYDVKM. The CDR3 DNA reads TGTGCCAGCAGTTTATGGGGCAACACTGAAGCTTTCTTT. Residues: CASSLWGNTEAFF.

The chain recombines TRBV11-2 with TRBJ2-7, with unresolved D. The CDR3 consists of 13 residues. Trimming took off 6 bases at V and 3 bases at J, with 12 bases between the two ends. Germline V gives CDR1 SGHAT, CDR2 FQNNGV. In DNA form, the CDR3 reads TGTGCCAGCAGTCGAACAGATTTCTACGAGCAGTACGTC. This codes for CASSRTDFYEQYV.